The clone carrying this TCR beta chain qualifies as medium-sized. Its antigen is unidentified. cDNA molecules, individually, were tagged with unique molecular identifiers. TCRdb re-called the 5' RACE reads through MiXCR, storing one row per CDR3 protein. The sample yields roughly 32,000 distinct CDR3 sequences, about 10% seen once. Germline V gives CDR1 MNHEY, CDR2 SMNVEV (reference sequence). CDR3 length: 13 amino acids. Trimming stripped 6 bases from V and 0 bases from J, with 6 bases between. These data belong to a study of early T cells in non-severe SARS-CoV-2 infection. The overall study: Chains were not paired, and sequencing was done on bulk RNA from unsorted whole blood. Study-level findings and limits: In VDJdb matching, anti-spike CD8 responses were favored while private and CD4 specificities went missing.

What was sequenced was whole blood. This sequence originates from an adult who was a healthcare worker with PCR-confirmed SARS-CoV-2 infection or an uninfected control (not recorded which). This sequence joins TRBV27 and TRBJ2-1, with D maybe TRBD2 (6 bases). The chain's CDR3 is CASRGGSYNEQFF. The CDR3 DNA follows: TGTGCCAGCAGGGGGGGCTCCTACAATGAGCAGTTCTTC.